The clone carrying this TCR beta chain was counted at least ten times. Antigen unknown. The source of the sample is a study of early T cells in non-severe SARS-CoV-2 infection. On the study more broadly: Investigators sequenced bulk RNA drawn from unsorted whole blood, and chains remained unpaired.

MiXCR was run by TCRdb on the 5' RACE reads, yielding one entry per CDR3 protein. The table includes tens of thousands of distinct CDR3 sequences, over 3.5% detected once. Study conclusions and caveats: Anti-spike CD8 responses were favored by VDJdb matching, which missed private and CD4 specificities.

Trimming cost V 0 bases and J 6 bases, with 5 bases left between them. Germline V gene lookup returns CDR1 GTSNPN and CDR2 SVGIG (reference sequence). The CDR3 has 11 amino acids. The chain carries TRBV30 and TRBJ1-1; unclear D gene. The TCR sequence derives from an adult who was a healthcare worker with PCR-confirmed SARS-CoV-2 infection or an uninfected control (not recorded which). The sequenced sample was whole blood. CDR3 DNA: TGTGCCTGGAGTGTAGGCCCTGAAGCTTTCTTT. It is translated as CAWSVGPEAFF.